These 10 T cell receptor beta chains were all obtained from the same sample, sequenced in a study of blood T cell repertoires in COVID-19. The protocol was immunoSEQ multiplex PCR, while the TCRdb copy is restricted to in-frame clones and leaves out a portion. The data hold 350,000 to 450,000 clones, with 75% to 90% observed a single time. Sequenced material: peripheral blood. These receptors originate from a young woman with acute or convalescent COVID-19.

V gene TRBV18 combines with J gene TRBJ2-7; 9 nucleotides match TRBD1. The germline CDR1 and CDR2 sequences are KGHSH and LQKENI. The CDR3 sequence is 15 residues long. J lost 4 bases, V lost 3 bases, and 7 bases had no gene match. The CDR3 region is CASSPPGQGKYEQYF. For the CDR3, the DNA is TGTGCCAGCTCACCTCCCGGACAGGGGAAATACGAGCAGTACTTC.

The CDR3 here is CAGGQGGYEQYF. DNA for the CDR3: TGTGCCGGGGGACAGGGGGGCTACGAGCAGTACTTC. V is TRBV7-9 and J is TRBJ2-7; TRBD1 aligns across 11 bases. Losses at the gene ends were 11 bases for V and 3 bases for J; bases not matched to a gene: 3. The CDR3 is made up of 12 amino acids. CDR1 SEHNR and CDR2 FQNEAQ come from the germline V gene (reference sequence).

CDR3 region: CASSPPWSGGYEQYF. The CDR3 DNA reads TGTGCCAGCAGCCCCCCTTGGTCAGGGGGCTACGAGCAGTACTTC. This chain connects TRBV25-1 to TRBJ2-7, with 7 positions matching TRBD1. Losses at the gene ends were 6 bases for V and 3 bases for J; bases not matched to a gene: 11. The germline V gene has CDR1 MGHDK and CDR2 SYGVNS. The CDR3 sequence is 15 residues long.

This chain connects TRBV15 to TRBJ2-3; 8 bases map to TRBD1. The CDR3 is 18 amino acids. Trimming took 0 bases from V and 4 from J; bases not matched to a gene: 12. The germline CDR1 and CDR2 sequences are LNHNV and YYDKDF (reference sequence). In nucleotides, the CDR3 is TGTGCCACCAGCAGAGATTTCGGGGATGACAGGGGCCCAGATACGCAGTATTTT. Translation: CATSRDFGDDRGPDTQYF.

CDR3 region: CASSLEARVNSPLHF. The CDR3 DNA reads TGTGCCAGCAGCTTAGAGGCCAGGGTGAACTCACCCCTCCACTTT. The chain carries TRBV7-9 and TRBJ1-6; maybe TRBD1 (5 bases). The CDR3 is 15 residues long. V lost 1 base to trimming and J lost 10 bases, with 14 bases between them. From germline, CDR1 is SEHNR and CDR2 FQNEAQ (reference sequence).

The CDR3 reads CASSGSQGAQKYF. The CDR3 DNA is TGTGCCAGCAGCGGATCTCAGGGCGCGCAAAAATACTTC. This chain connects TRBV2 to TRBJ2-7; D might be TRBD1 (5 bases). V shed 6 bases and J shed 13 bases, with 22 bases lying between them. This CDR3 has 13 amino acids. Germline loops: CDR1 SNHLY, CDR2 FYNNEI.

The rearrangement uses TRBV7-3 and TRBJ2-7; 8 positions match TRBD1. Germline V CDR1 and CDR2: SGHTA, FQGTGA. The CDR3 spans 15 residues. V gave up 2 bases and J gave up 0 bases; unmatched junction bases: 3. The CDR3 nucleotides read TGTGCCAGCAGCTTATACGGGACAGGCTCCTACGAGCAGTACTTC. This codes for CASSLYGTGSYEQYF.

This chain joins TRBV19 and TRBJ2-1; D is unresolved. The ends were cut back, 5 bases at V and 8 bases at J, with 16 bases in the middle. This CDR3 region has 14 residues. The V gene's germline CDR1 is LNHDA and CDR2 SQIVND (reference sequence). CDR3 loop: CASSSYSPRDEQFF. Here the CDR3 DNA reads TGTGCCAGTAGTTCCTATTCCCCACGGGATGAGCAGTTCTTC.

CDR3: CSASRAGALAGEQFF. CDR3 bases: TGCAGTGCTAGTCGAGCTGGGGCGTTGGCCGGTGAGCAGTTCTTC. The V and J genes are TRBV20-1 and TRBJ2-1, with a possible D match to TRBD1 (5 bases). V was cut by 3 bases and J by 9 bases, with 21 bases left in between. Germline CDR1 reads DFQATT; CDR2 reads SNEGSKA (reference sequence). The CDR3 is 15 amino acids.

The gene calls are TRBV6-5 and TRBJ2-1, with 7 bases matching TRBD1. Trimming at V came to 8 bases and at J to 5 bases, leaving 12 bases not matched to a gene. The CDR3 loop spans 15 amino acids. Germline CDR1 reads MNHEY; CDR2 reads SVGAGI. The chain's CDR3 is CASGLTGIGHNEQFF. The CDR3 coding sequence is TGTGCCAGCGGACTGACAGGGATCGGTCACAATGAGCAGTTCTTC.